A selection of T cell receptor beta chains follows, all from one sample in a study of blood T cell repertoires in COVID-19. Repertoires were generated with immunoSEQ multiplex PCR, while TCRdb's copy carries only in-frame clones and drops some. The sample has about 170,000 clones; 88% are singletons. The sequenced sample consisted of peripheral blood. These TCRs come from a man aged 45-65 years who had recovered from COVID-19. CDR3s include the opening cysteine and the closing phenylalanine or tryptophan. Each record gives: J gene, D gene, V gene, clone size, CDR3 protein, CDR3 DNA. The D gene is left open where the match is weak. Only some rows state a clone size, as once, few, many or a class for expanded clones.

>TRBJ2-1|.|TRBV28|.
CASIRSGGMNEQFF
TGTGCCAGCATCAGATCGGGTGGAATGAATGAGCAGTTCTTC
>TRBJ2-7|TRBD2|TRBV7-2|.
CASSLAPQREGYEQYF
TGTGCCAGCAGCTTAGCGCCCCAGCGGGAGGGCTACGAGCAGTACTTC
>TRBJ2-1|.|TRBV18|.
CASSPYSRVSYNEQFF
TGTGCCAGCTCACCCTACTCCAGGGTATCCTACAATGAGCAGTTCTTC
>TRBJ1-2|.|TRBV5-5|.
CASSLGWGDFNYGYTF
TGTGCCAGCAGCTTGGGTTGGGGAGACTTTAACTATGGCTACACCTTC
>TRBJ2-5|.|TRBV9|once
CASIKETQYF
TGTGCCAGCATCAAAGAGACCCAGTACTTC
>TRBJ2-2|.|TRBV9|.
CASSVEPVKSGELFF
TGTGCCAGCAGCGTAGAACCCGTAAAGAGCGGGGAGCTGTTTTTT
>TRBJ2-1|.|TRBV20-1|.
CSAPQGNEQFF
TGCAGTGCGCCTCAGGGGAATGAGCAGTTCTTC
>TRBJ1-5|TRBD1|TRBV30|once
CACSSGTGTQPQHF
TGTGCCTGTAGTTCCGGGACAGGGACCCAGCCCCAGCATTTT
>TRBJ1-2|TRBD1|TRBV5-5|once
CASSLATGQGAYGYTF
TGTGCCAGCAGCTTGGCGACGGGACAGGGGGCTTATGGCTACACCTTC
>TRBJ2-7|TRBD1|TRBV10-3|.
CAISPGQLPLEQYF
TGTGCCATCAGTCCGGGACAGCTTCCCCTCGAGCAGTACTTC